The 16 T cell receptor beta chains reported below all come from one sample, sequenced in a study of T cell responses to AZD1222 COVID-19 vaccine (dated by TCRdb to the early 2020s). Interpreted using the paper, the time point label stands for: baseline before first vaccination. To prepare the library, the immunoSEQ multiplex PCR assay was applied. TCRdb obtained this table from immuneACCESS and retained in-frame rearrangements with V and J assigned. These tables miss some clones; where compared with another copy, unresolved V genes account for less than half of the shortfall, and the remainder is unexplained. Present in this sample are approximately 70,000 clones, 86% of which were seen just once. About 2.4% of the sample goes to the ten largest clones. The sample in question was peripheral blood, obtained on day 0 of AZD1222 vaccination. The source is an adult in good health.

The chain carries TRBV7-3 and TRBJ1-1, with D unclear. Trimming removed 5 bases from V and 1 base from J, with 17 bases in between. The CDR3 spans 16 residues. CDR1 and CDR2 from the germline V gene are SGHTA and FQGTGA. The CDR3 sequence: CASSPHGQPQNTEAFF. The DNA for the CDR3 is TGTGCCAGCAGCCCCCATGGGCAGCCACAGAACACTGAAGCTTTCTTT. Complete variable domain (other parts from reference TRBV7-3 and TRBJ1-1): GAGVSQTPSNKVTEKGKYVELRCDPISGHTALYWYRQSLGQGPEFLIYFQGTGAADDSGLPNDRFFAVRPEGSVSTLKIQRTERGDSAVYLCASSPHGQPQNTEAFFGQGTRLTVV.

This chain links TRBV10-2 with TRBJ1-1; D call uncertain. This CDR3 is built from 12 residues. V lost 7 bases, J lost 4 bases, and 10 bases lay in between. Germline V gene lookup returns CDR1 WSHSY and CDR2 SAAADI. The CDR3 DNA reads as TGCGCCAGCATCGGGTGGCGCACTGAAGCTTTCTTT. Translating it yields CASIGWRTEAFF.

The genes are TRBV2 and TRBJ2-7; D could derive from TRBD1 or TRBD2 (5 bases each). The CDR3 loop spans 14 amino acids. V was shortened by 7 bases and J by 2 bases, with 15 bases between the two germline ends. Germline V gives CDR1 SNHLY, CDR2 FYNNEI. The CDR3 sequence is CASNLGTVTYEQYF. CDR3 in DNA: TGTGCCAGCAACTTAGGGACCGTAACCTACGAGCAGTACTTC.

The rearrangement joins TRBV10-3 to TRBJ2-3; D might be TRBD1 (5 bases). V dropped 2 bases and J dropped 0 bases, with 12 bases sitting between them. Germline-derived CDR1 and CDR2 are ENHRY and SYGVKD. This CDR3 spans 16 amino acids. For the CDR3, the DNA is TGTGCCATCAGTGAGCCCCGTCAGGGTAGCACAGATACGCAGTATTTT. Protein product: CAISEPRQGSTDTQYF.

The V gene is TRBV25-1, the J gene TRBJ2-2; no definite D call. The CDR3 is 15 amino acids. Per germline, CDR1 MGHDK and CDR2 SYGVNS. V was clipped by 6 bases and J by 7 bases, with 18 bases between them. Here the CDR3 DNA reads TGTGCCAGCAGCCCCAGGCCCGGATTTGGCGGGGAGCTGTTTTTT. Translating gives CASSPRPGFGGELFF.

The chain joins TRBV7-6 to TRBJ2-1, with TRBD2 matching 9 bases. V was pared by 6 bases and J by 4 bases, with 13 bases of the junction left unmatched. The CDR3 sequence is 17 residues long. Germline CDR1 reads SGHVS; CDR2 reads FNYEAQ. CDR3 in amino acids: CASRLIAASGAYNEQFF. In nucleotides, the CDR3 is TGTGCCAGCAGACTTATCGCCGCTAGCGGGGCATACAATGAGCAGTTCTTC. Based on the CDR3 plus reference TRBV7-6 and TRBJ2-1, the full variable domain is GAGVSQSPRYKVTKRGQDVALRCDPISGHVSLYWYRQALGQGPEFLTYFNYEAQQDKSGLPNDRFSAERPEGSISTLTIQRTEQRDSAMYRCASRLIAASGAYNEQFFGPGTRLTVL.

This chain's CDR3 is CASSGGRPGELFF. In DNA, the CDR3 is TGTGCCAGCAGCGGGGGACGGCCCGGGGAGCTGTTTTTT. The chain joins TRBV5-8 to TRBJ2-2, with D perhaps assigned TRBD1 or TRBD2 (5 bases each). The CDR3 is 13 amino acids. Germline loops: CDR1 SGHTS, CDR2 YDEGEE. Trimming removed 4 bases from V and 6 bases from J, with 10 bases in between.

CDR3 sequence reads: CASSPFGTGSAYEQYF. The CDR3 nucleotides read TGTGCCAGCAGCCCCTTCGGGACAGGGTCGGCCTACGAGCAGTACTTC. The rearrangement joins TRBV9 to TRBJ2-7; 9 positions match TRBD1. Germline V gene sequence: CDR1 SGDLS, CDR2 YYNGEE. The CDR3 consists of 16 residues. J lost 2 bases, V lost 4 bases, and 10 bases had no gene match. The full variable domain, with the rest looked up from reference TRBV9 and TRBJ2-7, is DSGVTQTPKHLITATGQRVTLRCSPRSGDLSVYWYQQSLDQGLQFLIQYYNGEERAKGNILERFSAQQFPDLHSELNLSSLELGDSALYFCASSPFGTGSAYEQYFGPGTRLTVT.

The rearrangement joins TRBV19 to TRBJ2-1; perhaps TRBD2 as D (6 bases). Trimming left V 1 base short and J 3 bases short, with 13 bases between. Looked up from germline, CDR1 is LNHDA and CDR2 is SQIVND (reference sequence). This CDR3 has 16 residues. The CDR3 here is CASSIAGGLLYNEQFF. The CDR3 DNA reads TGTGCCAGTAGTATAGCTGGGGGACTCCTCTACAATGAGCAGTTCTTC.

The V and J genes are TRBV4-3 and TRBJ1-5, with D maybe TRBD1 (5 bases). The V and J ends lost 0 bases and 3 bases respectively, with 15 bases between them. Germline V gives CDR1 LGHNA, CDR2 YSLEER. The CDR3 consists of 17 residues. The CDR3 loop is CASSQDSAGYDNQPQHF. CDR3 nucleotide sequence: TGCGCCAGCAGCCAAGATTCGGCAGGGTATGACAATCAGCCCCAGCATTTT.

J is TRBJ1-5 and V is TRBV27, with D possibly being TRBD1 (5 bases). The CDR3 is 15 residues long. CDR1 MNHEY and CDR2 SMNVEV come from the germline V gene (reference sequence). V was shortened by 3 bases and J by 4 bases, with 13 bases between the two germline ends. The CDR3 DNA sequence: TGTGCCAGCAGTTTGAAAAGGGACCTGAATCAGCCCCAGCATTTT. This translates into CASSLKRDLNQPQHF.

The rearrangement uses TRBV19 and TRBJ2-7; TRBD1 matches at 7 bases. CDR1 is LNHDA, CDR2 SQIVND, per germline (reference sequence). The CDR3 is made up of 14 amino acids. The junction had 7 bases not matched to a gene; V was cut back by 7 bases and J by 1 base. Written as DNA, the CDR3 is TGTGCCAGTAACGATCGGACAGGATCCTACGAGCAGTACTTC. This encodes CASNDRTGSYEQYF.

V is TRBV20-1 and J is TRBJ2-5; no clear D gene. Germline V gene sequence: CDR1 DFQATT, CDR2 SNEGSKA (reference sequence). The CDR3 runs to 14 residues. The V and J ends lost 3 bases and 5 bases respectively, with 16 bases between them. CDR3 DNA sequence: TGCAGTGCTAGTCGGCCTACCACTCCCGAGACCCAGTACTTC. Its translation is CSASRPTTPETQYF.

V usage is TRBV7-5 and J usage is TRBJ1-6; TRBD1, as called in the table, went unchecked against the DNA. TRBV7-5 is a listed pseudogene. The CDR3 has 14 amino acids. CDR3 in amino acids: CVRSLGTGESPLHF. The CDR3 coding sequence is TGTGTCAGAAGCTTGGGGACAGGGGAATCACCCCTCCACTTT.

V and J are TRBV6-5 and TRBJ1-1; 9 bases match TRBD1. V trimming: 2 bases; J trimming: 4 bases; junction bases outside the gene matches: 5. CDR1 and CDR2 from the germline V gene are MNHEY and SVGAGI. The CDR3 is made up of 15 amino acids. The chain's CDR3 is CASSYQIQGATEAFF. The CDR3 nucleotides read TGTGCCAGCAGTTACCAAATACAGGGGGCCACTGAAGCTTTCTTT.

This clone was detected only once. DNA of the CDR3: TGTGCCAGCAGCACCCGAACTAGCGGTCCTTCCTACGAGCAGTACTTC. Its translation: CASSTRTSGPSYEQYF. The rearrangement joins TRBV9 to TRBJ2-7, with 8 bases lining up with TRBD2. J gave up 1 base and V 4 bases, and 10 bases lay outside the gene matches. CDR1 is SGDLS and CDR2 is YYNGEE in the germline V gene. CDR3 length: 16 amino acids. Based on the CDR3 plus reference TRBV9 and TRBJ2-7, the full variable domain is DSGVTQTPKHLITATGQRVTLRCSPRSGDLSVYWYQQSLDQGLQFLIQYYNGEERAKGNILERFSAQQFPDLHSELNLSSLELGDSALYFCASSTRTSGPSYEQYFGPGTRLTVT.